The next 8 T cell receptor beta chains were all read from a single sample in a study of T cells in Graves' hyperthyroidism and ophthalmopathy. RNA transcripts were the template for amplifying TCR beta CDR3 regions. The TCR CDR3 first-round RT-PCR relied on the HTBI primer set. In TCRdb, the multiplex PCR reads were re-called with MiXCR into one record per CDR3 protein. The sample has 550,000 to 600,000 distinct CDR3 sequences, approximately 15% seen once; the top ten hold roughly 7%. Sequences were obtained from blood. Receptors were obtained from a woman aged 18-29 years with Graves' ophthalmopathy.

This clonotype appeared many times. V and J are TRBV6-1 and TRBJ2-1; D unresolved. Germline V gene data show CDR1 as MNHNS and CDR2 as SASEGT. The CDR3 sequence is 15 residues long. Trimming pared 5 bases from V and 2 bases from J, leaving 13 bases between. CDR3 bases: TGTGCCAGCAGTCCAGACCTTAGGACCTACAATGAGCAGTTCTTC. Residues: CASSPDLRTYNEQFF.

This clonotype showed up just a few times. The CDR3 DNA is TGTGCCAGTAGTCCTATAGACCAAGGGTCGGGAAACACCATATATTTT. Protein product: CASSPIDQGSGNTIYF. The J gene is TRBJ1-3, the V gene TRBV19; D ambiguous. The CDR3 is made up of 16 amino acids. Germline lookup yields CDR1 LNHDA and CDR2 SQIVND (reference sequence). V was shortened by 5 bases and J by 4 bases, with 18 bases between the two germline ends.

The chain has TRBV3-1 and TRBJ1-1; D is perhaps TRBD1 (6 bases). CDR3 length equals 14 residues. Trimming took off 3 bases at V and 6 bases at J, with 14 bases between the two ends. The germline CDR1 and CDR2 sequences are LGHDT and YNNKEL (reference sequence). The DNA for the CDR3 is TGTGCCAGCAGCCACGACAGGACAACATCTGAAGCTTTCTTT. Translating gives CASSHDRTTSEAFF.

This clonotype was counted ten times or more. The chain employs TRBV11-2 and TRBJ1-5, with D tentatively TRBD1 (5 bases). Germline V CDR1 and CDR2: SGHAT, FQNNGV. V dropped 2 bases and J dropped 2 bases, with 10 bases sitting between them. This CDR3 region has 15 residues. CDR3 DNA sequence: TGTGCCAGCAGCTTAACAGGCCGAGGCAATCAGCCCCAGCATTTT. It is translated as CASSLTGRGNQPQHF.

Ten or more counts support this clonotype. This chain joins TRBV7-2 and TRBJ2-1; 15 bases agree with TRBD2. Trimming cost V 5 bases and J 9 bases; bases outside gene matches: 5. Germline V CDR1 and CDR2: SGHTA, FQGNSA. The CDR3 covers 15 residues. The CDR3: CASSPSGLAGGEQFF. The CDR3 DNA sequence: TGTGCCAGCAGCCCATCGGGACTAGCGGGAGGTGAGCAGTTCTTC.

This clonotype was detected ten times or more. The chain combines TRBV11-2 with TRBJ2-5; the D is unclear. V gave up 4 bases and J gave up 4 bases, with 25 bases separating them. The CDR3 extends over 18 amino acids. The germline gives CDR1 SGHAT, CDR2 FQNNGV. In DNA, the CDR3 is TGTGCCAGCAGCTCTCTAGGAGACCCTTGGTTGGGTCTAGAGACCCAGTACTTC. Translated: CASSSLGDPWLGLETQYF.

The rearrangement links TRBV19 to TRBJ2-5, with 8 bases lining up with TRBD2. CDR1 and CDR2 from the germline V gene are LNHDA and SQIVND (reference sequence). The CDR3 contains 11 residues. CDR3 residues: CTSGTRETQYF. DNA of the CDR3: TGTACGTCCGGGACTAGGGAGACCCAGTACTTC. Full variable domain (missing parts from reference TRBV19 and TRBJ2-5): DGGITQSPKYLFRKEGQNVTLSCEQNLNHDAMYWYRQDPGQGLRLIYYSQIVNDFQKGDIAEGYSVSREKKESFPLTVTSAQKNPTAFYLCTSGTRETQYFGPGTRLLVL.

V is TRBV28 and J is TRBJ1-3; D is undetermined. There are 14 residues in the CDR3. CDR1 is MDHEN, CDR2 SYDVKM, per germline. Trimming removed 1 base at V and 4 bases at J, with 8 bases between. The CDR3 loop reads CASSLSVVGNTIYF. The CDR3 DNA reads TGTGCCAGCAGTTTATCAGTGGTAGGAAACACCATATATTTT.